This is a list of T cell receptor beta chains from one sample in a study of response to subunit inactivated influenza vaccine. TCRdb used MiXCR to reprocess the RT-PCR reads, holding one entry per CDR3 protein. The sample lists hundreds of thousands of distinct CDR3 sequences; around 8% were seen once. The specimen comprised PBMCs from blood, sampled less than 30 months after vaccination. Receptor source: a man between 50 and 70 years old who received an inactivated influenza vaccine. Both conserved end residues are trimmed from each CDR3. D genes are given only for firm matches.

cdr3_length j_call v_call d_call cdr3_aa
12 TRBJ1-5 TRBV4-1 . ASSQAVSNQPQH
10 TRBJ2-5 TRBV18 . ASSPRQETQY
11 TRBJ2-1 TRBV3-1 TRBD2 ASSPGASGLQF
14 TRBJ2-3 TRBV7-9 TRBD2 ASSYWRGGSTDTQY
12 TRBJ2-1 TRBV19 . ASSIRGAGNEQF
11 TRBJ2-1 TRBV13 . ASRVGGRNEQF
12 TRBJ2-5 TRBV20-1 . SASRQSAKETQY
12 TRBJ2-1 TRBV2 . ASSEGRDYNEQF
13 TRBJ1-4 TRBV5-1 . ASSVQGAQDEKLF
10 TRBJ2-7 TRBV6-2/TRBV6-3 . ASSYYSYEQY
12 TRBJ2-7 TRBV20-1 TRBD1 SARDMDRLYEQY
13 TRBJ1-2 TRBV12-3/TRBV12-4 . ASTKQGVDTNGYT
11 TRBJ2-7 TRBV15 . ATSRDNTHEQY
12 TRBJ2-7 TRBV25-1 . ASSELGQTYEQY
12 TRBJ2-5 TRBV27 . ASSLQAVGETQY
12 TRBJ2-1 TRBV5-1 . ASTTGAARDLQF
13 TRBJ2-2 TRBV15 . ATSRGRAGTGELF
16 TRBJ2-7 TRBV11-2 . ASSLIKGVSGNSYEQY